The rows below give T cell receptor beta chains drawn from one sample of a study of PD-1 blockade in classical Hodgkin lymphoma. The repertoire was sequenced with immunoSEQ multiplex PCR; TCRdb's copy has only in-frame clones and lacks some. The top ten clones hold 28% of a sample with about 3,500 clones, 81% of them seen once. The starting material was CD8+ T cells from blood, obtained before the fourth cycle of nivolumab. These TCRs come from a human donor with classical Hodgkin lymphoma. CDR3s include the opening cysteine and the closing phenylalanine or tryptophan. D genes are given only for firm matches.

cdr3_nt: TGTGCCAGTAGTGGGGGAATAGGAGGGTACTACGAGCAGTACTTC
cdr3_aa: CASSGGIGGYYEQYF
j_call: TRBJ2-7
d_call: -
v_call: TRBV19

cdr3_nt: TGTGCCAGCACCCCGACCGGGACTACGGCCTTAGATACGCAGTATTTT
cdr3_aa: CASTPTGTTALDTQYF
j_call: TRBJ2-3
d_call: TRBD2
v_call: TRBV7-9

cdr3_nt: TGCGCCAGCAGCCAAGGAGCGGGCAGGGGCCTATTCACAGATACGCAGTATTTT
cdr3_aa: CASSQGAGRGLFTDTQYF
j_call: TRBJ2-3
d_call: -
v_call: TRBV4-1

cdr3_nt: TGTGCCATTTCAAAACAGGCCCCTTATGAAGCAGATACGCAGTATTTT
cdr3_aa: CAISKQAPYEADTQYF
j_call: TRBJ2-3
d_call: -
v_call: TRBV10-3

cdr3_nt: TGTGCCAGCAGCGTAGGACTAGCGGGGGGCCCGGGTGAGACCCAGTACTTC
cdr3_aa: CASSVGLAGGPGETQYF
j_call: TRBJ2-5
d_call: TRBD2
v_call: TRBV9

cdr3_nt: TGTGCCAGCAGCTTCCGGGACAGGGGGCTGGGGGAGACCCAGTACTTC
cdr3_aa: CASSFRDRGLGETQYF
j_call: TRBJ2-5
d_call: TRBD1
v_call: TRBV5-6

cdr3_nt: TGCGCCAGCAGCGTACATGTACCGGGGGACATTCAGTACTTC
cdr3_aa: CASSVHVPGDIQYF
j_call: TRBJ2-4
d_call: -
v_call: TRBV5-1

cdr3_nt: TGTGCCAGCTCAGACAAAGCGGGAGAGAGGAATGAGCAGTTCTTC
cdr3_aa: CASSDKAGERNEQFF
j_call: TRBJ2-1
d_call: TRBD2
v_call: TRBV18

cdr3_nt: TGTGCCAGCAGTGAACCCCGGACAGGGGGAGAGACCCAGTACTTC
cdr3_aa: CASSEPRTGGETQYF
j_call: TRBJ2-5
d_call: TRBD1
v_call: TRBV2

cdr3_nt: TGTGCCAGCAGTTTCATTGGGTTCGGAGGCACAGATACGCAGTATTTT
cdr3_aa: CASSFIGFGGTDTQYF
j_call: TRBJ2-3
d_call: -
v_call: TRBV27

cdr3_nt: TGTGCCAGCAGCTTAGGGTCCTACAATGAGCAGTTCTTC
cdr3_aa: CASSLGSYNEQFF
j_call: TRBJ2-1
d_call: -
v_call: TRBV11-2